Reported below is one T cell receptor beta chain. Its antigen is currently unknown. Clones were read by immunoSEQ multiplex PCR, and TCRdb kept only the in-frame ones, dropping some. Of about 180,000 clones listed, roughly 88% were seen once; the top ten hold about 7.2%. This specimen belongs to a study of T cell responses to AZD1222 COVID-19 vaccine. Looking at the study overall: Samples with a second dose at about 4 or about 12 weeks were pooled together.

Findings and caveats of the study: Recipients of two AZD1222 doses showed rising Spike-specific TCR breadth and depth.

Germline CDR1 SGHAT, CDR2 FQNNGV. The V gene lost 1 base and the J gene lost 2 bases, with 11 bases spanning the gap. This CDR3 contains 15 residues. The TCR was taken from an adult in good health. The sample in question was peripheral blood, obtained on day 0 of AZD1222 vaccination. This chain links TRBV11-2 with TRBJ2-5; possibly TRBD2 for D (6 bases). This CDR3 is CASSLGWGDQETQYF. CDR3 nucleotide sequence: TGTGCCAGCAGCTTAGGTTGGGGGGATCAAGAGACCCAGTACTTC.